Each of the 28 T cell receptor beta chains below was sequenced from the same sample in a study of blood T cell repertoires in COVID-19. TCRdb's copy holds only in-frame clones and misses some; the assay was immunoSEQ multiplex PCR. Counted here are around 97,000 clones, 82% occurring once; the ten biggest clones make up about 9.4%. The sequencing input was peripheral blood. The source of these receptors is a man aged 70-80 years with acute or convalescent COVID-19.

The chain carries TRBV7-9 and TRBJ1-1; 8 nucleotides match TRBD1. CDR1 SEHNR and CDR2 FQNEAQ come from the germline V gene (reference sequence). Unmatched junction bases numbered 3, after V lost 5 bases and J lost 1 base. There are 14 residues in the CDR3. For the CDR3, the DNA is TGTGCCAGCAGCCTTGGGACAGGGAACACTGAAGCTTTCTTT. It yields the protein CASSLGTGNTEAFF.

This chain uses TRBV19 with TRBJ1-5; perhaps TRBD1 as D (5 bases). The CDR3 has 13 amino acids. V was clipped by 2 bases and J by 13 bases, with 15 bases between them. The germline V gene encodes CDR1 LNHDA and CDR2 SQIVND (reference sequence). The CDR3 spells CASSIRYVGLQHF. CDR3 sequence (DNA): TGTGCCAGTAGTATACGATACGTGGGACTTCAGCATTTT. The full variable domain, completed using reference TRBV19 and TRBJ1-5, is DGGITQSPKYLFRKEGQNVTLSCEQNLNHDAMYWYRQDPGQGLRLIYYSQIVNDFQKGDIAEGYSVSREKKESFPLTVTSAQKNPTAFYLCASSIRYVGLQHFGDGTRLSIL.

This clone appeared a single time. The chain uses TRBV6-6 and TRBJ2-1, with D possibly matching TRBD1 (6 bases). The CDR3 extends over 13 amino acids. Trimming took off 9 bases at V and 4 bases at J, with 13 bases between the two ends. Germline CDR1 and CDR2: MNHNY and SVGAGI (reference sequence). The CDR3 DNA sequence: TGTGCCAGTTCTTTTGGACAGTACAATGAGCAGTTCTTC. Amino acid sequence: CASSFGQYNEQFF.

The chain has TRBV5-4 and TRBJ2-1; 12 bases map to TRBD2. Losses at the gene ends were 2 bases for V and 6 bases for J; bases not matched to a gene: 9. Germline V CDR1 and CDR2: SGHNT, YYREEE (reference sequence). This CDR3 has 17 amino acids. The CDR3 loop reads CASSFGGGGLAGNEQFF. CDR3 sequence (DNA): TGTGCCAGCAGCTTCGGTGGGGGGGGACTAGCGGGCAATGAGCAGTTCTTC.

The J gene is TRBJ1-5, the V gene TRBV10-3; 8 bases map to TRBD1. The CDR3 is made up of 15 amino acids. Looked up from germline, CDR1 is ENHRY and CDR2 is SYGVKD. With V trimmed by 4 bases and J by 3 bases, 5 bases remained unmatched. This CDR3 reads CAISGKTGVNQPQHF. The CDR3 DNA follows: TGTGCCATCAGTGGCAAGACAGGGGTCAATCAGCCCCAGCATTTT.

Here the CDR3 DNA reads TGTGCCAGCAGCTTAGGGGGGACTAGCGGGAGGTTTGAGCAGTTCTTC. It encodes CASSLGGTSGRFEQFF. J is TRBJ2-1 and V is TRBV7-3, with 15 bases lining up with TRBD2. V shed 2 bases, J shed 9 bases, and the junction held 5 bases outside the gene matches. Germline V gives CDR1 SGHTA, CDR2 FQGTGA. The CDR3 extends over 16 amino acids.

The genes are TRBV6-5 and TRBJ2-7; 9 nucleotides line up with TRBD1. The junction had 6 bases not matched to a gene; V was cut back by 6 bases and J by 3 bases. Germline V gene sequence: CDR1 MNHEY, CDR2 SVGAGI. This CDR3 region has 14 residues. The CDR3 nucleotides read TGTGCCAGCAGGGGGGGACAGGGACTCTACGAGCAGTACTTC. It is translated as CASRGGQGLYEQYF.

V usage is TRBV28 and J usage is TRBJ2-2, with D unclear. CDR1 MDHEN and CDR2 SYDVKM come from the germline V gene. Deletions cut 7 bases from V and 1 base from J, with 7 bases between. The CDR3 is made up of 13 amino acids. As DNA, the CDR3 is TGTGCCAGCACATCGGGGAACACCGGGGAGCTGTTTTTT. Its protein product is CASTSGNTGELFF.

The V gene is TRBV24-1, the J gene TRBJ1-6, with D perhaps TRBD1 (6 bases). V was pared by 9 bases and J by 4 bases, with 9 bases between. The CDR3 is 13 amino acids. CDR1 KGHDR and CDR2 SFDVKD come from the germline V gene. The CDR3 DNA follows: TGTGCCACCCCCGACAGGTATAATTCACCCCTCCACTTT. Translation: CATPDRYNSPLHF.

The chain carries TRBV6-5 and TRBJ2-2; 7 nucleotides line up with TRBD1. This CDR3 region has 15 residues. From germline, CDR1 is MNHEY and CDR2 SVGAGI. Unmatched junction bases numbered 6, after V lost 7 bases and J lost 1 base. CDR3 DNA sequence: TGTGCCAGCATCCCGGACAGGAGGAACACCGGGGAGCTGTTTTTT. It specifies CASIPDRRNTGELFF.

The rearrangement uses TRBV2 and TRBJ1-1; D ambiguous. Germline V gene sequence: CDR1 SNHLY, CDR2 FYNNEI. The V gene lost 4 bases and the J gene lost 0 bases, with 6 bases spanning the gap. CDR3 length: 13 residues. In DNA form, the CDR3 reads TGTGCCAGCAGTGTTCGTCTGAACACTGAAGCTTTCTTT. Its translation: CASSVRLNTEAFF.

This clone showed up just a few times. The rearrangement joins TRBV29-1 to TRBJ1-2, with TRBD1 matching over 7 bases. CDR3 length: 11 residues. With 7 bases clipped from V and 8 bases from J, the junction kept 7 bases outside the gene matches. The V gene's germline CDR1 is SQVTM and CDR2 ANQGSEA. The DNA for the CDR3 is TGCAGCGGGAACAGGGGAGAAGGCTACACCTTC. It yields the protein CSGNRGEGYTF. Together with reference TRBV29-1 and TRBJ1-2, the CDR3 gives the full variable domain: SAVISQKPSRDICQRGTSLTIQCQVDSQVTMMFWYRQQPGQSLTLIATANQGSEATYESGFVIDKFPISRPNLTFSTLTVSNMSPEDSSIYLCSGNRGEGYTFGSGTRLTVV.

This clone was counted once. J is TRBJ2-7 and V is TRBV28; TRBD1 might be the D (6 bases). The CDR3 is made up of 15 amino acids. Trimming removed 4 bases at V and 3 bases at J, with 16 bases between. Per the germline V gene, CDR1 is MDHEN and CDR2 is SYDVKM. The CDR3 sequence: CASSSHREGSYEQYF. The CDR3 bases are TGTGCCAGCAGTTCACACAGGGAAGGAAGCTACGAGCAGTACTTC.

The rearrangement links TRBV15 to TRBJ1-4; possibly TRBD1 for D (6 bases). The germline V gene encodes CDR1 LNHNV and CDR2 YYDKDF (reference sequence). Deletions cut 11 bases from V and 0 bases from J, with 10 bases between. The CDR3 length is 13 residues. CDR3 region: CASHRATNEKLFF. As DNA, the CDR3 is TGTGCCTCGCACAGGGCAACTAATGAAAAACTGTTTTTT.

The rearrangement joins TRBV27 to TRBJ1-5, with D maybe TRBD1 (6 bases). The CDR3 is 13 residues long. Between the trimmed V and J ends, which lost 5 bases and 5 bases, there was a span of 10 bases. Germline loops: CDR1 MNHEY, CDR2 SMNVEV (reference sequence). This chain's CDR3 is CASSANRDQPQHF. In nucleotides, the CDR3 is TGTGCCAGCAGTGCTAACAGGGATCAGCCCCAGCATTTT.

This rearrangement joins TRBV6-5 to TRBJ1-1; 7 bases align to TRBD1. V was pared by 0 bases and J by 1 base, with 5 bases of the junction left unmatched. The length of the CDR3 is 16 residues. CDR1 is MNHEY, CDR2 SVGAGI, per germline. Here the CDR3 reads CASSYSFRQGNTEAFF. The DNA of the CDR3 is TGTGCCAGCAGTTACTCTTTTCGACAGGGGAACACTGAAGCTTTCTTT.

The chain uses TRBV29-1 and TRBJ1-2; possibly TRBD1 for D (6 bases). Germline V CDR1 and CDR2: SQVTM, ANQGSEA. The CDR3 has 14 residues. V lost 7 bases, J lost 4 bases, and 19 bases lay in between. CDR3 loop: CSALLPTGVYGYTF. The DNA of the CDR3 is TGCAGCGCCCTGCTGCCGACAGGCGTCTATGGCTACACCTTC.

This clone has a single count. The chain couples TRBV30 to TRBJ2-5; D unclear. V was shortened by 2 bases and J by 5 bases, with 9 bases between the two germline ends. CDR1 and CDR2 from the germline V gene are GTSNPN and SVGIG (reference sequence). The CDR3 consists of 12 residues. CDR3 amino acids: CAWSQNFETQYF. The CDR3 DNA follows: TGTGCCTGGAGTCAAAACTTCGAGACCCAGTACTTC.

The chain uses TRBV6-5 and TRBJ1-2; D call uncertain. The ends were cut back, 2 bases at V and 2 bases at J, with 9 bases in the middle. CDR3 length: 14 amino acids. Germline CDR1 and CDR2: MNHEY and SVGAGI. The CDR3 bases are TGTGCCAGCAGTTACCAGAGGGAGAACTATGGCTACACCTTC. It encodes CASSYQRENYGYTF.

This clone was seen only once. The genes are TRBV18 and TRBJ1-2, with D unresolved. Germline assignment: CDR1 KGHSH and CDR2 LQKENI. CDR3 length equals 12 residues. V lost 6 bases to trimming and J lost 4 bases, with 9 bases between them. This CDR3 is CASSPAAYGYTF. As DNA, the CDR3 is TGTGCCAGCTCCCCGGCGGCCTATGGCTACACCTTC.

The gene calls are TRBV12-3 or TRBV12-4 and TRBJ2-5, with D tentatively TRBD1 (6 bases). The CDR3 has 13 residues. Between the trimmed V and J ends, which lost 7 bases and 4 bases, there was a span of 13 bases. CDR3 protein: CASTPGVGETQYF. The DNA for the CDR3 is TGTGCCAGCACCCCAGGGGTTGGAGAGACCCAGTACTTC.

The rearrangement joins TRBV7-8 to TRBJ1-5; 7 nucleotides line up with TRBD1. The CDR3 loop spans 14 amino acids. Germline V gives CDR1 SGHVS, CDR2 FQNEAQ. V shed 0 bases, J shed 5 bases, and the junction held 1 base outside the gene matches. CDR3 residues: CASSLAGQHQPQHF. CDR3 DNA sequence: TGTGCCAGCAGCTTAGCGGGACAGCATCAGCCCCAGCATTTT.

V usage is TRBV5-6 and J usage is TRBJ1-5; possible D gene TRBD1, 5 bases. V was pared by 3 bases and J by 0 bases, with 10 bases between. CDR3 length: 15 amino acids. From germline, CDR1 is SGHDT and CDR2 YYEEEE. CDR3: CASSSTVNSNQPQHF. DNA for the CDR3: TGTGCCAGCAGCTCGACAGTGAATAGCAATCAGCCCCAGCATTTT.

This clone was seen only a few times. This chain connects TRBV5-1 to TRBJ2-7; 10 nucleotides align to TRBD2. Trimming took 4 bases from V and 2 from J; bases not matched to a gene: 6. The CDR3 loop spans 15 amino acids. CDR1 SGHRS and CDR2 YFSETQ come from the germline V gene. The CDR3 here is CASSVTSGITYEQYF. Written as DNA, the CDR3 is TGCGCCAGCAGCGTAACTAGCGGGATCACCTACGAGCAGTACTTC. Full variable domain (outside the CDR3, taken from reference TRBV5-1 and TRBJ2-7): KAGVTQTPRYLIKTRGQQVTLSCSPISGHRSVSWYQQTPGQGLQFLFEYFSETQRNKGNFPGRFSGRQFSNSRSEMNVSTLELGDSALYLCASSVTSGITYEQYFGPGTRLTVT.

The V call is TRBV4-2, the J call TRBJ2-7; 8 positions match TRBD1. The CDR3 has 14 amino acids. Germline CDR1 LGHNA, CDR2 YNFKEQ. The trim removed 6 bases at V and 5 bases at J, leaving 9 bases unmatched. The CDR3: CASSKGQVSNEQYF. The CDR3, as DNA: TGTGCCAGCAGTAAGGGACAGGTTAGTAACGAGCAGTACTTC.

This CDR3 is CASRKSGQGATGELFF. The CDR3 DNA is TGTGCCAGCCGCAAATCCGGACAGGGAGCCACCGGGGAGCTGTTTTTT. This chain links TRBV11-2 with TRBJ2-2; 8 nucleotides line up with TRBD1. Germline-derived CDR1 and CDR2 are SGHAT and FQNNGV. The CDR3 covers 16 residues. V lost 8 bases, J lost 4 bases, and 12 bases stayed unmatched.

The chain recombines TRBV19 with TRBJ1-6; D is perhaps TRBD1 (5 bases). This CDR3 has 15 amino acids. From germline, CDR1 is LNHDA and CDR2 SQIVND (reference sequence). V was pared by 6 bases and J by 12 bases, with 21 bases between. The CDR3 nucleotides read TGTGCCAGTAGCGGGACTAATCGCCCGGAAAGACCCCTCCACTTT. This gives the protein CASSGTNRPERPLHF.

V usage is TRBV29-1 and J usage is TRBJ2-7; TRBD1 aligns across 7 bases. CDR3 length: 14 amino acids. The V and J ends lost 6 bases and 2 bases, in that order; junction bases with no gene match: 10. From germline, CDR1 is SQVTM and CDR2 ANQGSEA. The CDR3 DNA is TGCAGCGTGAGCCGGGGACAGAAAACCTACGAGCAGTACTTC. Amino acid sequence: CSVSRGQKTYEQYF.